This TCR beta chain appears in the sequencing data of a study of T cells after yellow fever vaccination. Study background: Some fractions had low cell numbers, and these were prepared with SMART-Seq v4 Ultra Low Input.

This clonotype appeared a few times. What it recognizes is unknown. Whole-study findings and limits: Re-detected after boosting: most primary clones, approximately 97% of CD4 and roughly 88% of CD8. Abundant contaminating clonotypes from the bulk population could appear in FACS-sorted repertoires. The secondary response showed a weaker magnitude and a faster peak, day 5 versus 15.

Germline V gene data show CDR1 as MNHEY and CDR2 as SVGEGT. Trimming stripped 5 bases from V and 5 bases from J, with 9 bases between. This CDR3 has 12 residues. TCRdb reprocessed the 5' RACE reads via MiXCR and lists one record per CDR3 protein. The repertoire consists of approximately 300,000 distinct CDR3 sequences, with around 6.8% occurring once and the leading ten covering 15% to 20%. The sequence derives from a man between 18 and 35 years old who received the YFV17D yellow fever vaccine. V usage is TRBV6-2 or TRBV6-3 and J usage is TRBJ1-1; D is unclear. This specimen was PBMCs, taken roughly 46 days after the first yellow fever vaccination. The CDR3 DNA sequence: TGTGCCAGCAGTAAACGGGTGACTGAAGCTTTCTTT. This sequence encodes CASSKRVTEAFF.